This TCR beta chain was sequenced in a study of blood T cell repertoires in COVID-19. Whole-study context: There were acute and convalescent COVID-19 samples, and they came from the United States, Italy and Spain. The analysed material was cDNA or gDNA that came from T cells, B-cell-depleted T cells, or PBMCs.

The V segment lost 0 bases and the J segment 1 base; nucleotides outside the gene matches: 7. The length of the CDR3 is 17 residues. The germline gives CDR1 SGHNT, CDR2 YYREEE (reference sequence). In the original analysis: Estimation of nucleated cell counts was performed using reference gene primer amplification. TCRdb's table, derived via immunoSEQ multiplex PCR, lists solely in-frame clones and lacks some. V and J calls and clone size are copied from that table; D and trimming were computed from the DNA. The top ten hold 4.5% of the sample, which has some 110,000 clones, roughly 86% seen once. This chain connects TRBV5-4 to TRBJ2-4; 7 bases match TRBD2. This receptor was taken from a man between 35 and 55 years old with acute or convalescent COVID-19. Sequenced input: peripheral blood. The CDR3, as DNA: TGTGCCAGCAGCTTGGGGACTCAGCGGGGTGCCAAAAACATTCAGTACTTC. It is translated as CASSLGTQRGAKNIQYF.